The 18 T cell receptor beta chains presented below share a single source sample, sequenced in a study of T-cell reconstitution after alpha-beta-depleted transplantation in children. This sample's TCRbeta library carried unique molecular identifier barcodes. TCRdb processed the PCR reads anew with MiXCR; each CDR3 protein has one entry. This table holds about 640,000 distinct CDR3 sequences, 16% found once. Here the sequenced sample was PBMCs from the stem cell graft donor, taken from the stem cell graft. The receptors derive from a human donor who donated a stem cell graft to a child with acute myeloid leukemia.

This clonotype was observed a handful of times. The chain carries TRBV4-3 and TRBJ1-3; D gene uncertain. Trimming removed 4 bases from V and 0 bases from J, with 10 bases in between. The CDR3 has 15 residues. Germline CDR1 reads LGHNA; CDR2 reads YSLEER. The CDR3 region is CASSPIASSGNTIYF. The CDR3 DNA reads TGCGCCAGCAGCCCTATAGCGAGCTCTGGAAACACCATATATTTT.

The chain couples TRBV9 to TRBJ1-1, with D maybe TRBD1 (5 bases). This CDR3 is built from 14 residues. V was shortened by 3 bases and J by 6 bases, with 15 bases between the two germline ends. Germline V gives CDR1 SGDLS, CDR2 YYNGEE. The chain's CDR3 is CASSGGGVAAEAFF. Written as DNA, the CDR3 is TGTGCCAGCAGCGGTGGGGGGGTGGCCGCTGAAGCTTTCTTT.

This clonotype came up a few times. The rearrangement links TRBV5-1 to TRBJ2-3; D remains unclear. In germline, CDR1 is SGHRS, CDR2 YFSETQ. This CDR3 region has 14 residues. Deletions cut 2 bases from V and 2 bases from J, with 9 bases between. The CDR3 loop reads CASSFVPSTDTQYF. In DNA form, the CDR3 reads TGCGCCAGCAGCTTCGTCCCTTCCACAGATACGCAGTATTTT.

In this sample, this clonotype turned up a few times. This chain links TRBV7-3 with TRBJ2-3; no firm D call. The germline V and J ends were trimmed by 2 bases and 0 bases, with 9 bases remaining between them. Germline CDR1 reads SGHTA; CDR2 reads FQGTGA. The CDR3 runs to 15 residues. The CDR3 is CASSLVSSSTDTQYF. The CDR3 nucleotides read TGTGCCAGCAGCTTAGTTTCCTCTAGCACAGATACGCAGTATTTT.

This sequence joins TRBV19 and TRBJ2-5, with D perhaps TRBD1 (6 bases). CDR1 is LNHDA and CDR2 is SQIVND in the germline V gene (reference sequence). Trimming removed 9 bases from V and 1 base from J, with 12 bases in between. The CDR3 consists of 13 residues. The CDR3 DNA reads as TGTGCCAGCCAGCAACAGGGCCAAGAGACCCAGTACTTC. Its protein product is CASQQQGQETQYF.

This clonotype was detected ten times or more. This chain connects TRBV25-1 to TRBJ2-3; no definite D call. Trimming stripped 4 bases from V and 14 bases from J, with 16 bases between. Germline CDR1 MGHDK, CDR2 SYGVNS. CDR3 length: 12 residues. The CDR3 region is CASSAVRTEPYF. DNA of the CDR3: TGTGCCAGCAGTGCGGTAAGGACGGAACCGTATTTT. The whole variable domain, remainder taken from reference TRBV25-1 and TRBJ2-3, is EADIYQTPRYLVIGTGKKITLECSQTMGHDKMYWYQQDPGMELHLIHYSYGVNSTEKGDLSSESTVSRIRTEHFPLTLESARPSHTSQYLCASSAVRTEPYFGPGTRLTVL.

This clonotype was seen many times. This chain connects TRBV20-1 to TRBJ2-1, with D perhaps TRBD1 or TRBD2 (7 bases each). The CDR3 sequence is 14 residues long. CDR1 and CDR2 (germline): DFQATT, SNEGSKA (reference sequence). V lost 5 bases and J 3 bases, leaving 14 bases between the germline ends. The CDR3 spells CSAQGGVLYNEQFF. The CDR3 DNA is TGCAGTGCTCAGGGGGGGGTCCTCTACAATGAGCAGTTCTTC.

The chain recombines TRBV5-5 with TRBJ1-4; D gene uncertain. V shed 1 base and J shed 2 bases, with 9 bases lying between them. This CDR3 contains 15 residues. The V gene's germline CDR1 is SGHKS and CDR2 YYEKEE (reference sequence). Here the CDR3 reads CASSLSSSTNEKLFF. The CDR3 DNA reads as TGTGCCAGCAGCTTGTCGAGCTCCACTAATGAAAAACTGTTTTTT.

The rearrangement joins TRBV5-1 to TRBJ2-5, with TRBD1 identical over 10 bases. The germline V gene encodes CDR1 SGHRS and CDR2 YFSETQ. The V and J ends lost 0 bases and 4 bases, in that order; junction bases with no gene match: 6. The CDR3 has 16 amino acids. CDR3 residues: CASSLGTGTGAETQYF. In DNA form, the CDR3 reads TGCGCCAGCAGCTTGGGAACCGGGACAGGGGCAGAGACCCAGTACTTC.

V usage is TRBV12-3 or TRBV12-4 and J usage is TRBJ2-7; the D is unclear. The CDR3 length is 13 residues. Trimming pared 2 bases from V and 2 bases from J, leaving 7 bases between. The CDR3 sequence: CASSLPAAYEQYF. CDR3 nucleotides: TGTGCCAGCAGTTTACCGGCAGCCTACGAGCAGTACTTC.

In this sample, this clonotype turned up a few times. The CDR3 loop is CASETGGSYNEQFF. CDR3 in DNA: TGTGCCAGCGAGACGGGCGGGTCCTACAATGAGCAGTTCTTC. The genes are TRBV7-8 and TRBJ2-1; a possible D gene is TRBD2 (5 bases). CDR1 and CDR2 from the germline V gene are SGHVS and FQNEAQ. V lost 8 bases, J lost 1 base, and 12 bases lay in between. The CDR3 loop spans 14 amino acids.

At least ten counts were recorded for this clonotype. V and J are TRBV20-1 and TRBJ2-5; D unresolved. The CDR3 is 14 residues long. Trimming took off 0 bases at V and 3 bases at J, with 11 bases between the two ends. CDR1 and CDR2 (germline): DFQATT, SNEGSKA (reference sequence). The CDR3 region is CSAREGNLKETQYF. As DNA, the CDR3 is TGCAGTGCTAGAGAAGGGAACCTTAAAGAGACCCAGTACTTC.

This clonotype was observed at least ten times. The V call is TRBV20-1, the J call TRBJ1-3; possible D gene TRBD1, 6 bases. Germline CDR1 DFQATT, CDR2 SNEGSKA (reference sequence). This CDR3 spans 13 amino acids. V lost 4 bases, J lost 0 bases, and 7 bases lay in between. CDR3 loop: CSATRGSGNTIYF. For the CDR3, the DNA is TGCAGTGCTACCAGGGGCTCTGGAAACACCATATATTTT.

For this clonotype: A much larger clone lies a single base off, so this may be a read error. The CDR3 ends on some other residue instead of the conserved phenylalanine or tryptophan, so this is likely a read error. This chain joins TRBV20-1 and TRBJ2-5; 8 bases fit TRBD1. CDR1 is DFQATT, CDR2 SNEGSKA, per germline (reference sequence). The CDR3 has 18 residues. The J segment lost 1 base and the V segment lost 4 bases, leaving 17 bases of the junction unmatched. The CDR3 nucleotides are TGCAGTGCTATATCTCTCAGGGGGCTGGACAGGGTCCAAGAGACCCAGTACTCC. Residues: CSAISLRGLDRVQETQYS.

The genes are TRBV7-9 and TRBJ2-5; D ambiguous. The ends were cut back, 4 bases at V and 0 bases at J, with 9 bases in the middle. Per germline, CDR1 SEHNR and CDR2 FQNEAQ (reference sequence). This CDR3 spans 14 amino acids. The CDR3 here is CASSSLLHQETQYF. In nucleotides, the CDR3 is TGTGCCAGCAGCTCCTTACTTCACCAAGAGACCCAGTACTTC.

This rearrangement joins TRBV12-3 or TRBV12-4 to TRBJ1-3, with D possibly matching TRBD1 (5 bases). With 0 bases removed from V and 1 base from J, the gap between germline ends came to 10 bases. The CDR3 runs to 16 residues. CDR3 protein: CASSLAAGGSGNTIYF. The CDR3 region has the DNA TGTGCCAGCAGTTTAGCCGCTGGGGGTTCTGGAAACACCATATATTTT.

This chain joins TRBV24-1 and TRBJ2-3; D call uncertain. This CDR3 is 23 amino acids long. Germline V gene lookup returns CDR1 KGHDR and CDR2 SFDVKD. This CDR3 reads CGASDSSDNARTENRLIPDTQYF. The CDR3 DNA reads as TGTGGGGCCAGTGACTCGTCGGATAATGCCCGGACCGAAAACCGTCTCATCCCAGATACGCAGTATTTT.

The chain recombines TRBV7-9 with TRBJ2-1, with 8 bases identical to TRBD2. Germline loops: CDR1 SEHNR, CDR2 FQNEAQ (reference sequence). This CDR3 comprises 15 residues. V shed 5 bases, J shed 5 bases, and the junction held 8 bases outside the gene matches. CDR3 nucleotides: TGTGCCAGCAGCCACCGGGGGGGCCCCAACAATGAGCAGTTCTTC. Translation: CASSHRGGPNNEQFF.